What follows are 9 T cell receptor beta chains derived from one specimen sequenced in a study of T-cell memory formation after mild COVID-19. MiXCR, run by TCRdb on the 5' RACE reads, gives a single entry per CDR3 protein. The sample records some 410,000 distinct CDR3 sequences, under 25% being singletons. The material sequenced was PBMCs or a T cell subset sorted from them (not recorded which). The source is an adult woman who had mild COVID-19 (a few samples of this study predate the infection). Cell type and time point are not known.

The chain couples TRBV6-5 to TRBJ2-3, with 10 bases lining up with TRBD1. CDR1 MNHEY and CDR2 SVGAGI come from the germline V gene. The CDR3 is 14 residues long. The V and J ends lost 6 bases and 6 bases, in that order; junction bases with no gene match: 6. The CDR3 DNA reads TGTGCCAGCAGCCAGGGACAGGGGATGGATACGCAGTATTTT. Translated, it gives CASSQGQGMDTQYF.

About this clonotype itself: At one boundary the junction diverges from the germline segment, which might be a read error. V usage is TRBV20-1 and J usage is TRBJ1-1, with a weak D call TRBD1 (5 bases). Germline CDR1 reads DFQATT; CDR2 reads SNEGSKA (reference sequence). The CDR3 has 13 residues. CDR3 coding DNA: TGCAGTACTAGGGGTGGGGGGAACACTGAAGCTTTCTTT. This sequence encodes CSTRGGGNTEAFF.

This clonotype was detected a few times. This chain connects TRBV7-9 to TRBJ1-2, with TRBD1 matching 12 bases. The CDR3 extends over 15 amino acids. Germline lookup yields CDR1 SEHNR and CDR2 FQNEAQ (reference sequence). The J segment lost 6 bases and the V segment lost 5 bases, leaving 7 bases of the junction unmatched. The CDR3 is CASSPRGQGAHGYTF. Written as DNA, the CDR3 is TGTGCCAGCAGCCCTAGGGGACAGGGGGCCCATGGCTACACCTTC.

V gene TRBV2 combines with J gene TRBJ1-5; TRBD1 aligns across 8 bases. Germline CDR1 SNHLY, CDR2 FYNNEI. Trimming cost V 2 bases and J 7 bases; bases outside gene matches: 7. CDR3 size: 15 residues. Here the CDR3 reads CASSENRGYLQPQHF. For the CDR3, the DNA is TGTGCCAGCAGTGAAAACAGGGGGTACCTACAGCCCCAGCATTTT.

In its sample, this clonotype was seen a few times. This chain joins TRBV7-6 and TRBJ1-6; D perhaps matches TRBD1 (6 bases). Germline CDR1 is SGHVS and CDR2 is FNYEAQ. This CDR3 comprises 15 residues. Trimming cost V 2 bases and J 7 bases, with 12 bases left between them. CDR3 amino acids: CASSLQQGLNSPLHF. For the CDR3, the DNA is TGTGCCAGCAGCTTACAACAGGGATTAAATTCACCCCTCCACTTT.

This clonotype was seen only a few times. This could be a read error, since a much larger clone is one nucleotide away. The chain joins TRBV12-3 or TRBV12-4 to TRBJ2-3; D is uncertain. CDR3 length: 11 residues. The V end was cut by 7 bases, the J end by 2 bases, with 4 bases between. The CDR3, as DNA: TGTGCCAGCACCTACACAGATACGCAGTATTTT. Amino acid sequence: CASTYTDTQYF.

Only a few counts were recorded for this clonotype. V gene TRBV6-2 or TRBV6-3 combines with J gene TRBJ1-6; 10 bases match TRBD1. V lost 7 bases and J lost 9; bases outside the gene matches: 9. This CDR3 contains 15 residues. From germline, CDR1 is MNHEY and CDR2 SVGEGT. CDR3 protein: CASTPPGQGISPLHF. The CDR3 coding sequence is TGTGCCAGCACCCCTCCGGGACAGGGGATTTCACCCCTCCACTTT.

The chain uses TRBV7-6 and TRBJ2-3; TRBD2 aligns across 13 bases. Germline values: CDR1 SGHVS, CDR2 FNYEAQ. Unmatched junction bases numbered 10, after V lost 4 bases and J lost 3 bases. CDR3 length equals 18 residues. CDR3 DNA sequence: TGTGCCAGCAGCTCACGCCCCCGGACTAGCGGGAGTACAGATACGCAGTATTTT. Translating it yields CASSSRPRTSGSTDTQYF.

The chain joins TRBV20-1 to TRBJ2-3, with D tentatively TRBD1 (6 bases). Trimming removed 1 base from V and 3 bases from J, with 11 bases in between. The germline CDR1 and CDR2 sequences are DFQATT and SNEGSKA (reference sequence). The CDR3 is 14 residues long. CDR3 protein: CSARGDKETDTQYF. The DNA of the CDR3 is TGCAGTGCTAGAGGGGACAAGGAGACAGATACGCAGTATTTT.